A few counts support the clone carrying this TCR beta chain. The antigen remains undetermined. A read error may account for a junction end that differs from germline. PCR involved 60 Vbeta and 13 Jbeta primers. Profiled with immunoSEQ multiplex PCR; TCRdb holds only in-frame clones, not every one. The table shows tens of thousands of clones, with about 53% occurring only once. The CDR3 is 14 residues long. Germline V gives CDR1 KGHSH, CDR2 LQKENI. The data were obtained in a study of cytomegalovirus exposure and HLA in healthy donors. The study, taken as a whole, reports: Of the V segments, some could not be distinguished, including TRBV6-2 and TRBV6-3, and were excluded. Earlier analysis found most TCR beta V segments productive about 87% or about 30% of the time. Apart from CMV serostatus, no immune exposure information was available.

Sequenced: PBMCs. The chain has TRBV18 and TRBJ1-4, with D hard to call. This clonotype was sampled from a woman in her thirties or forties in good health and CMV-seropositive. The CDR3 sequence is CASSPIGSNEKLFF. In DNA form, the CDR3 reads TGTGCCAGTTCACCGATAGGGAGTAATGAAAAACTGTTTTTT. Together with reference TRBV18 and TRBJ1-4, the CDR3 gives the full variable domain: NAGVMQNPRHLVRRRGQEARLRCSPMKGHSHVYWYRQLPEEGLKFMVYLQKENIIDESGMPKERFSAEFPKEGPSILRIQQVVRGDSAAYFCASSPIGSNEKLFFGSGTQLSVL.